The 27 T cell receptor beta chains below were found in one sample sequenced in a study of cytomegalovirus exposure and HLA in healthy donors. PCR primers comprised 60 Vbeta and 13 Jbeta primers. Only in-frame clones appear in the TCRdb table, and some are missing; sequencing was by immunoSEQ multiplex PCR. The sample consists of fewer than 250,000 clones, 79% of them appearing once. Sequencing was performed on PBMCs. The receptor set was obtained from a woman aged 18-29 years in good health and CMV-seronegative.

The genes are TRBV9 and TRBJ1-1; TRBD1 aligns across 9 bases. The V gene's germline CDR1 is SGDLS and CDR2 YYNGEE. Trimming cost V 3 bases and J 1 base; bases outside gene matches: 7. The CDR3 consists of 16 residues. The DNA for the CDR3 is TGTGCCAGCAGCGCCGCTCGGACAGGGGCGAACACTGAAGCTTTCTTT. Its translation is CASSAARTGANTEAFF. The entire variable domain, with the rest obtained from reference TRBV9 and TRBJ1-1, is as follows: DSGVTQTPKHLITATGQRVTLRCSPRSGDLSVYWYQQSLDQGLQFLIQYYNGEERAKGNILERFSAQQFPDLHSELNLSSLELGDSALYFCASSAARTGANTEAFFGQGTRLTVV.

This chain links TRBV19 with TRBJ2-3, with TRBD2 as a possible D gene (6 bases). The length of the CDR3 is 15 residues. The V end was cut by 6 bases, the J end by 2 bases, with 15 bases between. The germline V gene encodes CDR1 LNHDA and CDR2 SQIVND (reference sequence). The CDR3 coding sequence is TGTGCCAGTAGAGCCGGCGGAGGGTTCACAGATACGCAGTATTTT. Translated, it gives CASRAGGGFTDTQYF.

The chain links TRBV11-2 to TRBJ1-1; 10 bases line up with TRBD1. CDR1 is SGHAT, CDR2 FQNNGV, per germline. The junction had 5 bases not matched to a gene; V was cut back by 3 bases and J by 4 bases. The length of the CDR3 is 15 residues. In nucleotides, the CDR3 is TGTGCCAGCAGCTTGACAGGGGGCTGGGTCACTGAAGCTTTCTTT. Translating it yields CASSLTGGWVTEAFF.

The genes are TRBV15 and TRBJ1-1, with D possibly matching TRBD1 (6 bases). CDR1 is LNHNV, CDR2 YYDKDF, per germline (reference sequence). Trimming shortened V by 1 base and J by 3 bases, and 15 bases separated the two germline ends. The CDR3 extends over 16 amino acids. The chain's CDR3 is CATSRARNRADTEAFF. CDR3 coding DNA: TGTGCCACCAGCAGAGCTCGTAACAGGGCTGACACTGAAGCTTTCTTT.

CDR3 bases: TGTGCCAGCAGCAACCTGCAGGGGCGGAACACTGAAGCTTTCTTT. Its protein product is CASSNLQGRNTEAFF. V usage is TRBV7-9 and J usage is TRBJ1-1, with D tentatively TRBD1 (6 bases). Trimming took off 5 bases at V and 1 base at J, with 14 bases between the two ends. The CDR3 totals 15 residues. In germline, CDR1 is SEHNR, CDR2 FQNEAQ (reference sequence).

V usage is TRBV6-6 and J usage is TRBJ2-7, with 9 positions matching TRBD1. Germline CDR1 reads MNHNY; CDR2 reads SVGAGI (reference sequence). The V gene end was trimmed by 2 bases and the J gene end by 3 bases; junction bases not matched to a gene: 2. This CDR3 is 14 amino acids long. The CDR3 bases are TGTGCCAGCAGTTACCGGGACAGGGACTACGAGCAGTACTTC. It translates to CASSYRDRDYEQYF.

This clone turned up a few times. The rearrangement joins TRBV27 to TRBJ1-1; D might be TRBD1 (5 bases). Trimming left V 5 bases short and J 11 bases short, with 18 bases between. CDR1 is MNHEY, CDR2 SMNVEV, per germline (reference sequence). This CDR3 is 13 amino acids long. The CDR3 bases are TGTGCCAGCAGTCACCCAGGGCTTTCGGTGGCTTTCTTT. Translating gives CASSHPGLSVAFF.

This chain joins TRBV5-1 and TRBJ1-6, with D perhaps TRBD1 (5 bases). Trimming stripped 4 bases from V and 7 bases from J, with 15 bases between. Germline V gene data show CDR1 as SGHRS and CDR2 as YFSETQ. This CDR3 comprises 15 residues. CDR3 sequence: CASSPLDTQNSPLHF. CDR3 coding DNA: TGCGCCAGCAGCCCCTTGGACACTCAGAATTCACCCCTCCACTTT.

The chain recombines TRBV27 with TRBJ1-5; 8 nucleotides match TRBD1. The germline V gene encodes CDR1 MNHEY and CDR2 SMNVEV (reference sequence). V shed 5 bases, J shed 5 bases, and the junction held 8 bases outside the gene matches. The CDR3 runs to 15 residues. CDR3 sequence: CASSPRTGRDQPQHF. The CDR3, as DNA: TGTGCCAGCAGTCCCAGGACAGGGCGGGATCAGCCCCAGCATTTT.

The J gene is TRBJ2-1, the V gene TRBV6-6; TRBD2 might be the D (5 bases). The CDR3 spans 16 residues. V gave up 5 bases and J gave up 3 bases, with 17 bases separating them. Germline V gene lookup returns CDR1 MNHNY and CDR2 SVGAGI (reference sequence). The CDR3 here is CASSGEGFRYYNEQFF. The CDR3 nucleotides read TGTGCCAGCAGTGGAGAGGGTTTCAGGTACTACAATGAGCAGTTCTTC.

The CDR3 protein is CASSPQAGTVDTQYF. The CDR3 region has the DNA TGTGCCAGCAGCCCACAAGCGGGGACCGTAGATACGCAGTATTTT. The chain is built from TRBV7-2 and TRBJ2-3; 7 bases agree with TRBD2. Germline V gene data show CDR1 as SGHTA and CDR2 as FQGNSA. J gave up 5 bases and V 5 bases, and 10 bases lay outside the gene matches. The CDR3 runs 15 residues.

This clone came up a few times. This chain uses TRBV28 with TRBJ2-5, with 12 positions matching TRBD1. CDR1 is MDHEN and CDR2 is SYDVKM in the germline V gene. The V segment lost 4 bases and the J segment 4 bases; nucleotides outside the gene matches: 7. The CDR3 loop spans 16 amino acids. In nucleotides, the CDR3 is TGTGCCAGCAGTTCCCGGGACAGGGGGCTTGGAGAGACCCAGTACTTC. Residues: CASSSRDRGLGETQYF.

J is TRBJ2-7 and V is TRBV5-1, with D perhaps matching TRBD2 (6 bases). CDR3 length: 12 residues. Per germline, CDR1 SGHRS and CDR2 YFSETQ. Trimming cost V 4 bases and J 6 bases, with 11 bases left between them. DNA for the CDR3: TGCGCCAGCAGCGGCGGGAAGGGCGAGCAGTACTTC. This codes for CASSGGKGEQYF.

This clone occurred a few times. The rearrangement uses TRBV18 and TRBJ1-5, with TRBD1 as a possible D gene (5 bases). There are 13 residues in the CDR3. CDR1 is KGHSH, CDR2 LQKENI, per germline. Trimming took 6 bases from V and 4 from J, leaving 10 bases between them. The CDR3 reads CASSASGNQPQHF. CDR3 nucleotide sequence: TGTGCCAGCTCCGCGTCAGGGAATCAGCCCCAGCATTTT.

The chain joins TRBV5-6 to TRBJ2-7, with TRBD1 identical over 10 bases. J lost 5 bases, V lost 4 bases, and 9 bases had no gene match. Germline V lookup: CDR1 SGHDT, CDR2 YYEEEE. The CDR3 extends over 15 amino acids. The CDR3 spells CASSGTGTGAHEQYF. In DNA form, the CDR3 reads TGTGCCAGCAGCGGAACCGGGACAGGGGCCCACGAGCAGTACTTC.

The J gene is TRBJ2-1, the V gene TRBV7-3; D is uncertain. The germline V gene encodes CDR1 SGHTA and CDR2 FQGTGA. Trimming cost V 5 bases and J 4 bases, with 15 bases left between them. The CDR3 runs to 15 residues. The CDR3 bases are TGTGCCAGCAGCCCTAGGCCCATGGGTTACAATGAGCAGTTCTTC. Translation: CASSPRPMGYNEQFF.

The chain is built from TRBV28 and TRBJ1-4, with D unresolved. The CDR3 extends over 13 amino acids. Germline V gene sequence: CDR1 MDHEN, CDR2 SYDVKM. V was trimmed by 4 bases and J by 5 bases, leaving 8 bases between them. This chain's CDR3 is CASSWQLNEKLFF. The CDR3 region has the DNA TGTGCCAGCAGTTGGCAGTTAAATGAAAAACTGTTTTTT.

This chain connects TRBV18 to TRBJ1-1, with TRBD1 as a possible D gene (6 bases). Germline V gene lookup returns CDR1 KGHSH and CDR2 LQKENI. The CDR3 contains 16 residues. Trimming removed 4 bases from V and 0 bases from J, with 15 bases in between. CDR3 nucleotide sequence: TGTGCCAGCTCACTCGACTCCACAGGGATGAACACTGAAGCTTTCTTT. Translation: CASSLDSTGMNTEAFF.

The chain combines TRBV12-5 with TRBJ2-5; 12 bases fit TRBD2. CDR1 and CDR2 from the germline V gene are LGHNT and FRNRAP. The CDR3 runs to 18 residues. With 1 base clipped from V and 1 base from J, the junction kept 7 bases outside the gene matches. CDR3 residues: CASGLADWTSGAQETQYF. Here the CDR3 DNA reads TGTGCTAGTGGTTTGGCCGATTGGACTAGCGGGGCCCAAGAGACCCAGTACTTC.

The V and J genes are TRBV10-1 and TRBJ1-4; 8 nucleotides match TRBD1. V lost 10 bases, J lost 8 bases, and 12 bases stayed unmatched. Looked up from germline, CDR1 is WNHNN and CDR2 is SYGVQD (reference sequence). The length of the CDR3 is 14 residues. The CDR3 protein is CANILGQGREKLFF. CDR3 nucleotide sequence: TGCGCCAACATTCTAGGACAGGGACGCGAAAAACTGTTTTTT.

The CDR3 sequence: CASSFGQDYEQYF. The CDR3 bases are TGTGCCAGCAGTTTCGGACAGGACTACGAGCAGTACTTC. The chain uses TRBV13 and TRBJ2-7; 7 bases fit TRBD1. CDR1 and CDR2 (germline): PRHDT, FYEKMQ (reference sequence). The trim removed 6 bases at V and 3 bases at J, leaving 5 bases unmatched. This CDR3 is 13 amino acids long.

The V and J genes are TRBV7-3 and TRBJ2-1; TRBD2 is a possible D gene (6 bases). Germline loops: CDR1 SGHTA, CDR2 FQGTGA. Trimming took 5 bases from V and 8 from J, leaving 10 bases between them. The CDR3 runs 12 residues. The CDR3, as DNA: TGTGCCAGCAGCCGCCCGGGGGATGAGCAGTTCTTC. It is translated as CASSRPGDEQFF.

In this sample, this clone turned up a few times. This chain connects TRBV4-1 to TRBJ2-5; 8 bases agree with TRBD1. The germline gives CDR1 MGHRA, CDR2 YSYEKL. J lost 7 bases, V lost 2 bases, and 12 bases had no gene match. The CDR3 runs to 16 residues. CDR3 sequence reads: CASSQPTRGPAVTQYF. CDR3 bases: TGCGCCAGCAGCCAACCCACCAGGGGGCCTGCCGTGACCCAGTACTTC.

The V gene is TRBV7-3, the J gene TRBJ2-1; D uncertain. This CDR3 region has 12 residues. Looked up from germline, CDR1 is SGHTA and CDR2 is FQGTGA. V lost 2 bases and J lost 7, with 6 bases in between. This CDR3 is CASSLAANEQFF. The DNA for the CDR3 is TGTGCCAGCAGCTTAGCAGCGAATGAGCAGTTCTTC.

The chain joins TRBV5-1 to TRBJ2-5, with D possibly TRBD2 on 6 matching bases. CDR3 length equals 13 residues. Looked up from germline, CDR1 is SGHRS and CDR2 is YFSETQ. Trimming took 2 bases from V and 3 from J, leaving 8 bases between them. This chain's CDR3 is CASSFGGEETQYF. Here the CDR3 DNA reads TGCGCCAGCAGCTTTGGCGGGGAAGAGACCCAGTACTTC.

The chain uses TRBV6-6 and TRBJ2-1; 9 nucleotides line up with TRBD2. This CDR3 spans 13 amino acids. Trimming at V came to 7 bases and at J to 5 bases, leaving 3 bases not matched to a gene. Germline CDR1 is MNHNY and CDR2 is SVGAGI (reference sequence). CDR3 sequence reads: CASTAGGHNEQFF. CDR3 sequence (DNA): TGTGCCAGCACCGCGGGGGGGCACAATGAGCAGTTCTTC.

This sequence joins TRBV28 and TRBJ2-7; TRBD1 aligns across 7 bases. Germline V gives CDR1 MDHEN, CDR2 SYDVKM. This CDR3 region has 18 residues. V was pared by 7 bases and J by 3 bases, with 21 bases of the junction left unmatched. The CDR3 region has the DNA TGTGCCAGCAACGATTACGGGGATTGGACAGGATCGGGCTACGAGCAGTACTTC. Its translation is CASNDYGDWTGSGYEQYF.